This T cell receptor beta chain was found in a study of T-cell reconstitution after alpha-beta-depleted transplantation in children. As for this clonotype: No antigen is known for it.

The CDR3 length is 21 residues. Study findings and constraints: Alpha-beta T cells present about two months after transplant were reported to originate from several hundred expanded graft clones. A year post-transplant, T-cell counts and diversity derived mostly from newly produced T cells.

Preparation of the TCRbeta library involved a method that used unique molecular identifiers. MiXCR, run by TCRdb on the PCR reads, gives a single entry per CDR3 protein. The sample lists 670,000 or so distinct CDR3 sequences, about an eighth seen once, with about 0.77% in the top ten. Sequenced here: PBMCs, sampled before TCRalphabeta/CD19-depleted stem cell transplant. The V call is TRBV12-1, the J call TRBJ2-6; the table assigns TRBD2, which was not confirmed against the DNA. TRBV12-1 has pseudogene status. This TCR came from a girl aged 2-10 years with congenital amegakaryocytic thrombocytopenia, due to receive a stem cell transplant. This chain's CDR3 is CASSSEESRGTRFAGANVLTF. CDR3 nucleotides: TGTGCCAGCAGCTCCGAGGAATCACGCGGGACTAGGTTTGCTGGGGCCAACGTCCTGACTTTC.